This T cell receptor (beta chain) is from a study of blood T cell repertoires in COVID-19. The overall study: Samples representing acute and convalescent COVID-19 were sourced from the United States, Italy and Spain. T cells, B-cell-depleted T cells, or PBMCs provided the cDNA or gDNA that served as material.

Per the original methods: Reference gene primer amplification gave nucleated cell count estimates. The method was immunoSEQ multiplex PCR; TCRdb's version includes in-frame clones alone and lacks a portion of them. D and trimming were read from the DNA, whereas the V and J calls and clone size are those reported in that table. Of tens of thousands of clones in the sample, approximately 86% were seen once. The germline CDR1 and CDR2 sequences are LGHDT and YNNKEL (reference sequence). This CDR3 has 19 residues. Trimming at V came to 1 base and at J to 1 base, leaving 9 bases not matched to a gene. Material: peripheral blood. The chain has TRBV3-1 (or the pseudogene TRBV3-2) and TRBJ1-5; TRBD1 aligns across 11 bases. The receptor was derived from a man aged 50 to 59 with active or convalescent COVID-19. The CDR3: CASSQGTGGAVGSNQPQHF. CDR3 nucleotide sequence: TGTGCCAGCAGCCAAGGGACAGGGGGCGCGGTTGGCAGCAATCAGCCCCAGCATTTT.